This TCR beta chain comes out of a study of cytomegalovirus exposure and HLA in healthy donors. Germline values: CDR1 MNHNS, CDR2 SASEGT. Trimming took 6 bases from V and 2 from J, leaving 8 bases between them. CDR3 size: 12 residues. Both 60 Vbeta primers and 13 Jbeta primers went into the PCR. Assay: immunoSEQ multiplex PCR; the TCRdb copy retains only in-frame clones and omits some. The sample has 200,000 or so clones, and its top ten clones hold 1.1%. Specimen: PBMCs. The TCR was taken from a girl aged 2 to 9 in good health and CMV-seropositive. The chain combines TRBV6-1 with TRBJ2-7, with a tentative D call TRBD1 (6 bases). The CDR3 reads CASRDRTYEQYF. In nucleotides, the CDR3 is TGTGCCAGCAGAGACAGGACCTACGAGCAGTACTTC.